The 16 T cell receptor beta chains below were found in one sample sequenced in a study of PD-1 blockade in mismatch repair-deficient tumors. TCRdb's table, derived via immunoSEQ multiplex PCR, lists solely in-frame clones and lacks some. The sample yields roughly 50,000 clones, about 85% seen once. The input for sequencing was peripheral blood, taken more than 19 weeks after starting pembrolizumab. The receptors originated from an adult with mismatch repair-deficient cancer.

The rearrangement uses TRBV30 and TRBJ2-7; perhaps TRBD2 as D (5 bases). The V end lost 4 bases, the J end lost 3 bases, and 10 bases lay between the germline ends. The CDR3 extends over 12 amino acids. CDR1 and CDR2 (germline): GTSNPN, SVGIG (reference sequence). CDR3 region: CAWKREFYEQYF. Here the CDR3 DNA reads TGTGCCTGGAAGAGGGAGTTCTACGAGCAGTACTTC.

J is TRBJ1-4 and V is TRBV5-8; D unresolved. CDR3 length: 15 residues. Germline V gene data show CDR1 as SGHTS and CDR2 as YDEGEE. With 0 bases removed from V and 5 bases from J, the gap between germline ends came to 11 bases. The CDR3 coding sequence is TGTGCCAGCAGCTTGGGTCGGGGTTCGAATGAAAAACTGTTTTTT. Its translation: CASSLGRGSNEKLFF.

The rearrangement joins TRBV21-1 to TRBJ1-2; TRBD1, as called in the table, went unchecked against the DNA. TRBV21-1 is given as a pseudogene. The CDR3 length is 16 residues. CDR3 residues: CASSNGTGGSGYGYTF. CDR3 nucleotide sequence: TGTGCCAGCAGCAACGGGACAGGGGGCTCGGGCTATGGCTACACCTTC.

In this sample, this clone is medium-sized. The chain links TRBV6-5 to TRBJ1-4, with D perhaps TRBD1 (5 bases). The germline gives CDR1 MNHEY, CDR2 SVGAGI. V gave up 6 bases and J gave up 14 bases, with 13 bases separating them. This CDR3 spans 11 amino acids. For the CDR3, the DNA is TGTGCCAGCAGCACCGGGACCGTGCTGTTTTTT. Protein product: CASSTGTVLFF.

The table lists this clone with a few counts. This CDR3 is also generated by other DNA sequences in the sample. This sequence joins TRBV19 and TRBJ1-5; a possible D gene is TRBD1 (5 bases). Germline CDR1 is LNHDA and CDR2 is SQIVND (reference sequence). The CDR3 contains 15 residues. Trimming removed 1 base from V and 4 bases from J, with 11 bases in between. The CDR3: CASSIVQGANQPQHF. The CDR3 bases are TGTGCCAGTAGTATAGTGCAGGGAGCGAATCAGCCCCAGCATTTT.

This clone was seen a handful of times. The chain employs TRBV6-6 and TRBJ2-2; tentatively, D is TRBD1 or TRBD2 (6 bases each). The CDR3 totals 16 residues. V was clipped by 6 bases and J by 1 base, with 15 bases between them. Germline V gene lookup returns CDR1 MNHNY and CDR2 SVGAGI (reference sequence). CDR3 protein: CASSPRGAGNTGELFF. The CDR3 nucleotides read TGTGCCAGCAGCCCCAGGGGAGCGGGGAACACCGGGGAGCTGTTTTTT.

V is TRBV11-2 and J is TRBJ1-4, with 8 bases identical to TRBD1. Germline CDR1 SGHAT, CDR2 FQNNGV. J gave up 8 bases and V 2 bases, and 7 bases lay outside the gene matches. The CDR3 length is 15 residues. The CDR3 is CASSLTGGVGEKLFF. The DNA for the CDR3 is TGTGCCAGCAGCTTAACAGGGGGGGTCGGGGAAAAACTGTTTTTT.

The V gene is TRBV4-2, the J gene TRBJ2-7; D unclear. V was shortened by 0 bases and J by 6 bases, with 9 bases between the two germline ends. Germline-derived CDR1 and CDR2 are LGHNA and YNFKEQ. The CDR3 sequence is 13 residues long. The CDR3: CASSQESSSEQYF. CDR3 DNA: TGTGCCAGCAGCCAAGAGAGTAGCTCCGAGCAGTACTTC.

The gene calls are TRBV10-3 and TRBJ1-3; D not certain. CDR3 length equals 15 residues. Germline V CDR1 and CDR2: ENHRY, SYGVKD. Trimming cost V 7 bases and J 0 bases, with 13 bases left between them. The CDR3 DNA is TGTGCCATCACCGCTGACCCTTCCTCTGGAAACACCATATATTTT. The encoded protein is CAITADPSSGNTIYF.

This chain links TRBV7-9 with TRBJ1-4; 10 bases align to TRBD1. The germline V gene has CDR1 SEHNR and CDR2 FQNEAQ (reference sequence). The CDR3 contains 16 residues. V lost 5 bases to trimming and J lost 3 bases; unmatched junction nucleotides: 6. The CDR3 DNA follows: TGTGCCAGCAGCCGGACAGGGGGAGGGTCTAATGAAAAACTGTTTTTT. It codes for CASSRTGGGSNEKLFF.

V gene TRBV27 combines with J gene TRBJ2-7, with 7 bases lining up with TRBD2. This CDR3 contains 14 residues. V lost 4 bases to trimming and J lost 0 bases; unmatched junction nucleotides: 3. The V gene's germline CDR1 is MNHEY and CDR2 SMNVEV (reference sequence). The CDR3 sequence: CASSWERDSYEQYF. For the CDR3, the DNA is TGTGCCAGCAGTTGGGAGCGGGACTCCTACGAGCAGTACTTC.

The rearrangement joins TRBV7-8 to TRBJ1-5; D not certain. The germline V gene has CDR1 SGHVS and CDR2 FQNEAQ. Trimming took off 1 base at V and 5 bases at J, with 12 bases between the two ends. The CDR3 runs to 15 residues. Here the CDR3 reads CASSLGGRQDQPQHF. For the CDR3, the DNA is TGTGCCAGCAGCTTAGGTGGGAGGCAAGATCAGCCCCAGCATTTT.

The chain combines TRBV10-3 with TRBJ2-7; TRBD2 agrees at 12 bases. The CDR3 is 15 amino acids. V was clipped by 11 bases and J by 9 bases; unmatched bases: 17. Germline CDR1 ENHRY, CDR2 SYGVKD. The CDR3 sequence: CAVQNRTSGNTGQYF. The CDR3, as DNA: TGTGCCGTCCAGAACCGGACTAGCGGGAATACCGGGCAGTACTTC.

The chain joins TRBV18 to TRBJ1-1; D not resolved. Germline loops: CDR1 KGHSH, CDR2 LQKENI. Trimming took off 4 bases at V and 2 bases at J, with 8 bases between the two ends. This CDR3 is built from 13 residues. Here the CDR3 DNA reads TGTGCCAGCTCACTCGGCAGTAACACTGAAGCTTTCTTT. Its translation is CASSLGSNTEAFF.

V usage is TRBV14 and J usage is TRBJ2-7; 7 bases agree with TRBD2. This CDR3 is built from 12 residues. The V segment lost 6 bases and the J segment 5 bases; nucleotides outside the gene matches: 4. Germline values: CDR1 SGHDN, CDR2 FVKESK. The CDR3 loop reads CASSLGGDEQYF. The CDR3, as DNA: TGTGCCAGCAGTTTGGGGGGGGACGAGCAGTACTTC. The variable domain in full, completed from reference TRBV14 and TRBJ2-7, reads EAGVTQFPSHSVIEKGQTVTLRCDPISGHDNLYWYRRVMGKEIKFLLHFVKESKQDESGMPNNRFLAERTGGTYSTLKVQPAELEDSGVYFCASSLGGDEQYFGPGTRLTVT.

The CDR3 region is CASRREGGLSEQFF. In DNA form, the CDR3 reads TGTGCCAGCCGGAGGGAGGGCGGTCTTAGTGAGCAGTTCTTC. This chain links TRBV5-4 with TRBJ2-1, with TRBD2 matching 7 bases. The CDR3 runs to 14 residues. The germline V gene has CDR1 SGHNT and CDR2 YYREEE (reference sequence). The trim removed 7 bases at V and 9 bases at J, leaving 13 bases unmatched.